This entry lists 31 T cell receptor beta chains sequenced from one sample in a study of T cells in Graves' hyperthyroidism and ophthalmopathy. Amplification targeted TCR beta CDR3 regions from RNA transcripts. Carried out on the TCR CDR3, a first-round RT-PCR used the HTBI primer set. TCRdb redid the calling of the multiplex PCR reads with MiXCR, one entry per CDR3 protein. This table has 300,000 to 450,000 distinct CDR3 sequences, about 14% appearing once. Sequencing was carried out using blood. Every receptor here comes from a woman in her twenties or thirties with Graves' ophthalmopathy.

Of note for this clonotype: A much more abundant neighbour one base away suggests this may be a read error. This CDR3 fails to terminate in the conserved phenylalanine or tryptophan, so it likely reflects a read error. The chain joins TRBV20-1 to TRBJ1-5; a weak D match, TRBD1 (6 bases). CDR1 DFQATT and CDR2 SNEGSKA come from the germline V gene (reference sequence). V lost 4 bases and J 3 bases, leaving 19 bases between the germline ends. The CDR3 length is 16 residues. CDR3 protein: CSAIDRYRGVNQPQHV. In nucleotides, the CDR3 is TGCAGTGCTATCGACAGGTACCGGGGCGTCAATCAGCCCCAGCATGTT.

This clonotype was recorded many times. The chain combines TRBV7-9 with TRBJ1-6, with D perhaps TRBD1 (5 bases). Per germline, CDR1 SEHNR and CDR2 FQNEAQ (reference sequence). V dropped 1 base and J dropped 7 bases, with 11 bases sitting between them. The CDR3 extends over 15 amino acids. The CDR3 DNA reads TGTGCCAGCAGCTTAGGGCAGGGTAACAATTCACCCCTCCACTTT. Its translation: CASSLGQGNNSPLHF.

At least ten counts were recorded for this clonotype. The V gene is TRBV20-1, the J gene TRBJ2-2; D gene unclear. Germline V gene sequence: CDR1 DFQATT, CDR2 SNEGSKA (reference sequence). V lost 5 bases to trimming and J lost 5 bases, with 12 bases between them. This CDR3 is 13 amino acids long. This CDR3 reads CSAGRTETGELFF. Written as DNA, the CDR3 is TGCAGTGCTGGAAGGACGGAGACCGGGGAGCTGTTTTTT.

At least ten counts were recorded for this clonotype. The gene calls are TRBV30 and TRBJ2-1; 8 bases are a match to TRBD2. CDR1 GTSNPN and CDR2 SVGIG come from the germline V gene (reference sequence). The length of the CDR3 is 14 residues. The CDR3 sequence: CATRRLAGFNEQFF. CDR3 sequence (DNA): TGTGCGACCCGCCGTCTAGCGGGTTTCAATGAGCAGTTCTTC.

This clonotype has ten or more counts. The chain recombines TRBV5-1 with TRBJ2-3, with a tentative D call TRBD1 (6 bases). Trimming pared 4 bases from V and 4 bases from J, leaving 19 bases between. From germline, CDR1 is SGHRS and CDR2 YFSETQ. The CDR3 extends over 16 amino acids. CDR3: CASSPQHRVSADTQYF. The DNA for the CDR3 is TGCGCCAGCAGCCCCCAACACAGGGTTTCCGCAGATACGCAGTATTTT.

This clonotype appeared many times. CDR3 amino acids: CASSRAGTGPYNEQFF. CDR3 bases: TGTGCCAGCAGTCGAGCCGGGACAGGCCCGTACAATGAGCAGTTCTTC. The rearrangement joins TRBV6-1 to TRBJ2-1, with 8 bases lining up with TRBD1. The V gene end was trimmed by 5 bases and the J gene end by 4 bases; junction bases not matched to a gene: 10. Germline loops: CDR1 MNHNS, CDR2 SASEGT. The CDR3 extends over 16 amino acids.

This clonotype was detected many times. This chain joins TRBV24-1 and TRBJ2-5; possible D gene TRBD2, 6 bases. Trimming took off 5 bases at V and 5 bases at J, with 11 bases between the two ends. The germline CDR1 and CDR2 sequences are KGHDR and SFDVKD. CDR3 length equals 13 residues. The CDR3 loop reads CATSGGKRETQYF. CDR3 coding DNA: TGTGCCACCAGTGGCGGGAAACGGGAGACCCAGTACTTC.

Many counts were recorded for this clonotype. The rearrangement links TRBV7-2 to TRBJ2-7; D might be TRBD2 (6 bases). This CDR3 has 14 amino acids. V was trimmed by 1 base and J by 3 bases, leaving 10 bases between them. CDR1 SGHTA and CDR2 FQGNSA come from the germline V gene. The CDR3 spells CASSLGLGVYEQYF. The CDR3 DNA sequence: TGTGCCAGCAGCTTAGGACTAGGAGTCTACGAGCAGTACTTC.

At least ten counts were recorded for this clonotype. This rearrangement joins TRBV20-1 to TRBJ1-1; no clear D. This CDR3 is 10 amino acids long. V lost 3 bases, J lost 10 bases, and 9 bases lay in between. Germline loops: CDR1 DFQATT, CDR2 SNEGSKA (reference sequence). Here the CDR3 DNA reads TGCAGTGCTAGGGAGGAGGGAGCTTTCTTT. Translated, it gives CSAREEGAFF.

This clonotype has ten or more counts. The J gene is TRBJ2-1, the V gene TRBV18; D possibly matches TRBD1 or TRBD2 (5 bases each). The CDR3 loop spans 18 amino acids. V was pared by 0 bases and J by 8 bases, with 23 bases between. CDR1 is KGHSH and CDR2 is LQKENI in the germline V gene. The CDR3 nucleotides read TGTGCCAGCTCACCACCTTTCACGGTTGGGTCCGGGACGGATGAGCAGTTCTTC. Encoded protein: CASSPPFTVGSGTDEQFF.

Ten or more counts support this clonotype. J is TRBJ1-6 and V is TRBV11-1, with TRBD1 identical over 8 bases. Germline V gene data show CDR1 as SGHAT and CDR2 as FQDESV (reference sequence). V dropped 4 bases and J dropped 1; count of bases not matched to a gene: 12. The CDR3 has 19 residues. The CDR3 sequence: CASSSSADRVLSYNSPLHF. DNA of the CDR3: TGTGCCAGCAGCTCTAGCGCGGACAGGGTGTTATCCTATAATTCACCCCTCCACTTT.

This clonotype was counted at least ten times. The gene calls are TRBV3-1 and TRBJ2-7, with 11 bases fitting TRBD1. The CDR3 is 15 residues long. V trimming: 6 bases; J trimming: 2 bases; junction bases outside the gene matches: 6. CDR1 LGHDT and CDR2 YNNKEL come from the germline V gene (reference sequence). CDR3 DNA: TGTGCCAGCAGGCCCACGGGACAGGGGGCCTACGAGCAGTACTTC. Translating gives CASRPTGQGAYEQYF.

This clonotype has at least ten counts. J is TRBJ1-1 and V is TRBV18; D is uncertain. Germline loops: CDR1 KGHSH, CDR2 LQKENI. This CDR3 spans 15 amino acids. V shed 0 bases and J shed 0 bases, with 8 bases lying between them. The CDR3 DNA sequence: TGTGCCAGCTCACCACCCCCGGCAATGAACACTGAAGCTTTCTTT. It yields the protein CASSPPPAMNTEAFF.

The rearrangement uses TRBV20-1 and TRBJ2-1; unclear D gene. The CDR3 extends over 12 amino acids. Germline values: CDR1 DFQATT, CDR2 SNEGSKA (reference sequence). V gave up 2 bases and J gave up 7 bases, with 9 bases separating them. The CDR3 nucleotides read TGCAGTGCTAGACAGGTTATAAATGAGCAGTTCTTC. Translated: CSARQVINEQFF.

This clonotype was seen at least ten times. V is TRBV18 and J is TRBJ1-2; TRBD1 matches 8 bases. J gave up 4 bases and V 3 bases, and 7 bases lay outside the gene matches. Germline assignment: CDR1 KGHSH and CDR2 LQKENI. The CDR3 loop spans 15 amino acids. For the CDR3, the DNA is TGTGCCAGCTCACCGAAGGATACAGGGGGCTATGGCTACACCTTC. Amino acids: CASSPKDTGGYGYTF.

There are many counts of this clonotype. The chain carries TRBV2 and TRBJ1-1, with a tentative D call TRBD1 (6 bases). The germline CDR1 and CDR2 sequences are SNHLY and FYNNEI. The V and J ends lost 4 bases and 0 bases respectively, with 12 bases between them. This CDR3 is built from 15 residues. The CDR3 region has the DNA TGTGCCAGCAGTGGGGGGGCAGCGATGAACACTGAAGCTTTCTTT. Protein sequence: CASSGGAAMNTEAFF.

A few counts support this clonotype. The gene calls are TRBV5-4 and TRBJ2-7; D remains unclear. Germline CDR1 is SGHNT and CDR2 is YYREEE (reference sequence). The CDR3 extends over 13 amino acids. V lost 3 bases to trimming and J lost 4 bases, with 11 bases between them. CDR3 sequence: CASSSTFEYEQYF. CDR3 DNA: TGTGCCAGCAGCTCCACGTTCGAGTACGAGCAGTACTTC.

This clonotype was seen at least ten times. The chain uses TRBV28 and TRBJ1-2, with 9 bases matching TRBD1. CDR1 is MDHEN and CDR2 is SYDVKM in the germline V gene. Trimming at V came to 7 bases and at J to 4 bases, leaving 10 bases not matched to a gene. The CDR3 is made up of 15 amino acids. CDR3 amino acids: CASTPGQGDFYGYTF. CDR3 coding DNA: TGTGCCAGCACTCCGGGACAGGGCGATTTCTATGGCTACACCTTC.

This clonotype was found many times. This chain joins TRBV20-1 and TRBJ2-1; D remains ambiguous. The V end was cut by 0 bases, the J end by 1 base, with 19 bases between. The CDR3 is 18 amino acids. The germline gives CDR1 DFQATT, CDR2 SNEGSKA (reference sequence). This CDR3 is CSARDYLTKTDSYNEQFF. The DNA of the CDR3 is TGCAGTGCTAGAGACTACCTCACTAAAACCGATTCCTACAATGAGCAGTTCTTC.

Many counts were recorded for this clonotype. The J gene is TRBJ2-1, the V gene TRBV2; 8 positions match TRBD1. Germline-derived CDR1 and CDR2 are SNHLY and FYNNEI. The junction had 12 bases not matched to a gene; V was cut back by 8 bases and J by 0 bases. The CDR3 consists of 17 residues. CDR3 coding DNA: TGTGCCAGCGGAAAACTACGGGACAGGAGCTCCTACAATGAGCAGTTCTTC. Translating gives CASGKLRDRSSYNEQFF.

The table lists this clonotype with a few counts. For the CDR3, the DNA is TGTGCCAGCAGCGAGGGGCGCGGGGCGGGGTCCGGCTATGGCTACACCTTC. Encoded protein: CASSEGRGAGSGYGYTF. The gene calls are TRBV2 and TRBJ1-2; TRBD1 might be the D (5 bases). Germline CDR1 and CDR2: SNHLY and FYNNEI. The V end lost 6 bases, the J end lost 4 bases, and 24 bases lay between the germline ends. The CDR3 contains 17 residues.

This clonotype has a handful of counts. This chain connects TRBV9 to TRBJ2-1; 14 bases fit TRBD2. There are 16 residues in the CDR3. CDR1 and CDR2 (germline): SGDLS, YYNGEE. The V segment lost 3 bases and the J segment 6 bases; nucleotides outside the gene matches: 5. The CDR3 bases are TGTGCCAGCAGCGCCCGTGGGACTAGCGGGGGCAATGAGCAGTTCTTC. This gives the protein CASSARGTSGGNEQFF.

At least ten counts were recorded for this clonotype. The rearrangement links TRBV30 to TRBJ1-2; no clear D. Trimming took 0 bases from V and 6 from J, leaving 11 bases between them. Germline CDR1 GTSNPN, CDR2 SVGIG (reference sequence). This CDR3 comprises 13 residues. CDR3: CAWSVVDWDGYTF. The CDR3 nucleotides are TGTGCCTGGAGTGTGGTTGATTGGGATGGCTACACCTTC.

Ten or more counts support this clonotype. The gene calls are TRBV5-5 and TRBJ1-5; D unclear. The length of the CDR3 is 14 residues. Germline V gene sequence: CDR1 SGHKS, CDR2 YYEKEE (reference sequence). V lost 1 base and J lost 0, with 5 bases in between. The CDR3 DNA follows: TGTGCCAGCAGCTTGCGTAGTAGCAATCAGCCCCAGCATTTT. Protein: CASSLRSSNQPQHF.

Ten or more counts support this clonotype. V is TRBV6-1 and J is TRBJ2-1, with D maybe TRBD2 (5 bases). V gave up 4 bases and J gave up 13 bases, with 14 bases separating them. The germline gives CDR1 MNHNS, CDR2 SASEGT. The CDR3 is made up of 12 amino acids. The CDR3 loop is CASSGPGIQQFF. CDR3 DNA: TGTGCCAGCAGTGGACCCGGGATTCAACAGTTCTTC.

V usage is TRBV6-1 and J usage is TRBJ2-1; 10 nucleotides agree with TRBD2. Germline V CDR1 and CDR2: MNHNS, SASEGT. CDR3 length: 15 amino acids. J gave up 0 bases and V 4 bases, and 0 bases lay outside the gene matches. The CDR3 sequence is CASSVAGGSYNEQFF. CDR3 DNA: TGTGCCAGCAGTGTAGCGGGGGGCTCCTACAATGAGCAGTTCTTC.

This clonotype appeared many times. The chain recombines TRBV20-1 with TRBJ2-3; 7 nucleotides agree with TRBD2. The CDR3 covers 14 residues. Germline CDR1 and CDR2: DFQATT and SNEGSKA (reference sequence). The V and J ends lost 1 base and 0 bases, in that order; junction bases with no gene match: 1. DNA of the CDR3: TGCAGTGCTAGAGTTAGCGGGAGCACAGATACGCAGTATTTT. Amino acids: CSARVSGSTDTQYF.

With respect to this clonotype: A much more abundant neighbour one base away suggests this may be a read error. The gene calls are TRBV5-6 and TRBJ2-5; TRBD1 is a possible D gene (6 bases). CDR3 length: 13 residues. Per germline, CDR1 SGHDT and CDR2 YYEEEE. The ends were cut back, 4 bases at V and 3 bases at J, with 10 bases in the middle. The DNA for the CDR3 is TGTGCCAGCAGCCCCAGGGACAAAGAGACCCAGTACTTC. Protein sequence: CASSPRDKETQYF.

This clonotype was seen many times. The chain recombines TRBV6-2 or TRBV6-3 with TRBJ2-7; D perhaps matches TRBD1 (6 bases). The germline V gene encodes CDR1 MNHEY and CDR2 SVGEGT. The CDR3 has 11 amino acids. Trimming cost V 5 bases and J 9 bases, with 11 bases left between them. CDR3 bases: TGTGCCAGCAGTCAGACAGGATGGCAGTACTTC. This sequence encodes CASSQTGWQYF.

This clonotype has a count of ten or more. The CDR3 DNA is TGTGCCAGCAGCCAAGATGGACTTAGCAATCAGCCCCAGCATTTT. This codes for CASSQDGLSNQPQHF. The chain uses TRBV3-1 and TRBJ1-5; no definite D call. The V end lost 0 bases, the J end lost 0 bases, and 6 bases lay between the germline ends. The CDR3 runs 15 residues. Germline-derived CDR1 and CDR2 are LGHDT and YNNKEL (reference sequence).

This clonotype occurred many times. This chain uses TRBV13 with TRBJ2-3; no definite D call. This CDR3 has 17 amino acids. Trimming cost V 5 bases and J 6 bases, with 24 bases left between them. Germline CDR1 reads PRHDT; CDR2 reads FYEKMQ (reference sequence). CDR3 bases: TGTGCCAGCAGCGCCGCGACTCTATCACTCAGACTGGATACGCAGTATTTT. As protein: CASSAATLSLRLDTQYF.